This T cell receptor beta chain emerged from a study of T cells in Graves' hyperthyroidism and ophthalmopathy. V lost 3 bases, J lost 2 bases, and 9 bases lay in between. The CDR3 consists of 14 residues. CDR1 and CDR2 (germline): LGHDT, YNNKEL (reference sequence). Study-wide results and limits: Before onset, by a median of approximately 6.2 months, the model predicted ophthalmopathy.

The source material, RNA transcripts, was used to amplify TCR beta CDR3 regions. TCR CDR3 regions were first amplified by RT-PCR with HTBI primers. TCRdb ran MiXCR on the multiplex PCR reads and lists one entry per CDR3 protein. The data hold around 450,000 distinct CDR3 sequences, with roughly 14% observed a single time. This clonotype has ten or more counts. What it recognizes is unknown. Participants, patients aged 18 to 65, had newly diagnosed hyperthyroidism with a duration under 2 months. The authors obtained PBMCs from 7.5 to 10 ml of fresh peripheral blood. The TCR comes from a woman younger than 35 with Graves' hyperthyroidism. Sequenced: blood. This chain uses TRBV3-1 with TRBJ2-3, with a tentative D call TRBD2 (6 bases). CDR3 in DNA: TGTGCCAGCAGCCACCCGGGGGTCACAGATACGCAGTATTTT. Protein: CASSHPGVTDTQYF.